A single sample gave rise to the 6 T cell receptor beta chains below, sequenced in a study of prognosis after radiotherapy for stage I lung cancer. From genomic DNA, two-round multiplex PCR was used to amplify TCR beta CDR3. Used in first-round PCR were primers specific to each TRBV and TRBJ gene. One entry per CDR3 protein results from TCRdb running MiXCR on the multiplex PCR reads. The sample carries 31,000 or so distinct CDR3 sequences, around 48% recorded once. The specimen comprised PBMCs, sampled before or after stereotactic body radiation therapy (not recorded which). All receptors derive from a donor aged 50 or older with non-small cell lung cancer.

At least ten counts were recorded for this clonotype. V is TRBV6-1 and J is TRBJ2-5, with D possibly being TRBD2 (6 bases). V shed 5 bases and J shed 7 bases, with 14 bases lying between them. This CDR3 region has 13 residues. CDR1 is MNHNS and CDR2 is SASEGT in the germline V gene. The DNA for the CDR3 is TGTGCCAGCAGTCGACTAGAGAGGGGGACCCAGTACTTC. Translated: CASSRLERGTQYF.

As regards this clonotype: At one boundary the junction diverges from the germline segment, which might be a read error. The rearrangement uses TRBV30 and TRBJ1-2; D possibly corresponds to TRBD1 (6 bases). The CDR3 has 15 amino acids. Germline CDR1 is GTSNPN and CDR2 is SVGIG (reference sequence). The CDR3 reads CTWSVSSAGDYGYTF. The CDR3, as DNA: TGTACCTGGAGTGTATCGTCGGCAGGGGACTATGGCTACACCTTC.

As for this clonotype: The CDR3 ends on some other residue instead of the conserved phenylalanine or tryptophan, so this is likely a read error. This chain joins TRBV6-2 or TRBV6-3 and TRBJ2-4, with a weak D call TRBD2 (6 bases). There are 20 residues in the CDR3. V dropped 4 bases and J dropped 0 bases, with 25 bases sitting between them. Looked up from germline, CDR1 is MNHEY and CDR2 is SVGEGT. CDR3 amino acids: CASSCPILASPDLAKNIQYS. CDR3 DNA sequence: TGTGCCAGCAGTTGCCCCATCCTAGCGAGCCCTGACCTAGCCAAAAACATTCAGTACTCC.

CDR3 nucleotide sequence: TGTGCCAGCAGTGAGCCGAGCGAGCAGTACTTC. This codes for CASSEPSEQYF. This chain links TRBV6-1 with TRBJ2-7; D call uncertain. The germline V and J ends were trimmed by 3 bases and 6 bases, with 6 bases remaining between them. The length of the CDR3 is 11 residues. CDR1 and CDR2 from the germline V gene are MNHNS and SASEGT.

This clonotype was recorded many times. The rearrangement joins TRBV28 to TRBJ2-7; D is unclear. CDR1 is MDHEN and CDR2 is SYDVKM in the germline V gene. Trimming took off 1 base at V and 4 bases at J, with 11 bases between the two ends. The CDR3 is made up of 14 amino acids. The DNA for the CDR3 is TGTGCCAGCAGTTTATCCCCCACAAGTTACGAGCAGTACTTC. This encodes CASSLSPTSYEQYF.

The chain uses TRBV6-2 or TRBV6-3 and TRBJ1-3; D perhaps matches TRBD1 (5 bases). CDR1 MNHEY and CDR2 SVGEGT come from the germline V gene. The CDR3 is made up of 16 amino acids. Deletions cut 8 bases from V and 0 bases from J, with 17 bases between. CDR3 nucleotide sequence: TGTGCCAGCCTTCCTGTCAGGGTTGGCTCTGGAAACACCATATATTTT. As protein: CASLPVRVGSGNTIYF.